A single sample is the source of the 6 T cell receptor beta chains below, sequenced in a study of blood T cell repertoires in COVID-19. Assay used: immunoSEQ multiplex PCR; TCRdb lists only in-frame clones, some missing. There are about 430,000 clones in the sample; about 88% occur only once, and less than 1.5% lies in the top ten. Sequences were obtained from PBMCs or T cells enriched from blood (not recorded which). The receptors come from a woman between 18 and 29 years old who had been exposed to COVID-19.

Points on this clone: Other DNA sequences in this sample translate to the same CDR3. The V and J genes are TRBV18 and TRBJ1-3, with D perhaps TRBD1 (6 bases). With 2 bases removed from V and 3 bases from J, the gap between germline ends came to 8 bases. This CDR3 region has 14 residues. Germline CDR1 reads KGHSH; CDR2 reads LQKENI. The CDR3 DNA reads TGTGCCAGCTCACCAACAGGGTTTGGAAACACCATATATTTT. This translates into CASSPTGFGNTIYF.

The table lists this clone with a count of one. The chain is built from TRBV3-1 (or the pseudogene TRBV3-2) and TRBJ1-1, with TRBD1 identical over 11 bases. The CDR3 is made up of 15 amino acids. CDR1 is LGHDT and CDR2 is YNNKEL in the germline V gene (reference sequence). J was trimmed by 1 base and V by 4 bases; bases with no gene match: 2. The CDR3 reads CASSRGTGGNTEAFF. The CDR3 region has the DNA TGTGCCAGCAGCCGCGGGACAGGGGGGAACACTGAAGCTTTCTTT.

The rearrangement links TRBV27 to TRBJ1-6; no clear D gene. Germline CDR1 reads MNHEY; CDR2 reads SMNVEV (reference sequence). V was clipped by 2 bases and J by 11 bases, with 10 bases between them. The CDR3 loop spans 13 amino acids. The CDR3 nucleotides are TGTGCCAGCAGTTTAACGAGTGTACCACCCCTCCACTTT. Residues: CASSLTSVPPLHF.

The count of this clone is one. The chain is built from TRBV9 and TRBJ2-3; 8 bases map to TRBD1. This CDR3 has 15 residues. CDR1 SGDLS and CDR2 YYNGEE come from the germline V gene. Trimming at V came to 2 bases and at J to 0 bases, leaving 2 bases not matched to a gene. CDR3 loop: CASSVWDRSTDTQYF. CDR3 nucleotides: TGTGCCAGCAGCGTTTGGGACAGGAGCACAGATACGCAGTATTTT.

The genes are TRBV19 and TRBJ1-5; tentatively, D is TRBD1 (6 bases). Germline assignment: CDR1 LNHDA and CDR2 SQIVND (reference sequence). V lost 5 bases, J lost 4 bases, and 12 bases lay in between. The CDR3 loop spans 14 amino acids. The CDR3 loop reads CASSLGRGNQPQHF. CDR3 nucleotides: TGTGCCAGTAGTTTAGGCAGGGGTAATCAGCCCCAGCATTTT.

The V and J genes are TRBV10-1 and TRBJ1-2, with D perhaps TRBD1 (5 bases). The CDR3 spans 13 residues. The V end lost 1 base, the J end lost 8 bases, and 11 bases lay between the germline ends. Germline V CDR1 and CDR2: WNHNN, SYGVQD (reference sequence). The CDR3 DNA reads TGCGCCAGCAGTGAGTTCGCAGGGAAAGGCTACACCTTC. Its translation is CASSEFAGKGYTF.